The 25 T cell receptor beta chains reported below all come from one sample, sequenced in a study of T cell changes during pregnancy in multiple sclerosis. Clones were sequenced by immunoSEQ multiplex PCR, and TCRdb holds only the in-frame ones, with some missing. Of tens of thousands of clones in the sample, around 94% were seen once. Sequencing used CD4+ T cells from peripheral blood mononuclear cells, obtained after pregnancy. These receptors were taken from a female donor with multiple sclerosis, enrolled in a pregnancy study.

The rearrangement links TRBV7-9 to TRBJ2-3; D may be TRBD2 (6 bases). V lost 5 bases and J 2 bases, leaving 11 bases between the germline ends. Germline values: CDR1 SEHNR, CDR2 FQNEAQ (reference sequence). The CDR3 length is 14 residues. As DNA, the CDR3 is TGTGCCAGCAGCCTCGGGAGCTACACAGATACGCAGTATTTT. This gives the protein CASSLGSYTDTQYF.

This chain links TRBV19 with TRBJ1-1; 7 positions agree with TRBD1. The trim removed 2 bases at V and 4 bases at J, leaving 10 bases unmatched. Germline V gives CDR1 LNHDA, CDR2 SQIVND (reference sequence). The CDR3 is 16 amino acids. CDR3: CASSIPYSGTATEAFF. In nucleotides, the CDR3 is TGTGCCAGTAGTATACCTTACTCCGGGACAGCCACTGAAGCTTTCTTT.

V usage is TRBV19 and J usage is TRBJ1-5; 9 bases fit TRBD1. The CDR3 spans 16 residues. The germline V gene has CDR1 LNHDA and CDR2 SQIVND (reference sequence). V lost 3 bases, J lost 5 bases, and 8 bases stayed unmatched. The CDR3: CASSILKGQGYQPQHF. CDR3 DNA sequence: TGTGCCAGTAGTATTCTTAAAGGACAGGGGTATCAGCCCCAGCATTTT.

The CDR3 loop reads CASSLPLQGAEDEQYF. CDR3 bases: TGTGCCAGCAGCTTACCCTTACAGGGGGCCGAGGACGAGCAGTACTTC. V and J are TRBV7-9 and TRBJ2-7; TRBD1 agrees at 9 bases. There are 16 residues in the CDR3. Trimming took 2 bases from V and 5 from J; bases not matched to a gene: 10. Per the germline V gene, CDR1 is SEHNR and CDR2 is FQNEAQ (reference sequence).

The rearrangement uses TRBV5-6 and TRBJ1-2; tentatively, D is TRBD1 (6 bases). V lost 4 bases and J lost 8, with 18 bases in between. The CDR3 totals 14 residues. Looked up from germline, CDR1 is SGHDT and CDR2 is YYEEEE. CDR3 sequence: CASSNGQFPVGYTF. CDR3 nucleotide sequence: TGTGCCAGCAGCAATGGACAGTTCCCAGTCGGCTACACCTTC.

Comments on this clone: One end of the junction does not line up with germline, which may come from a read error. V gene TRBV6-1 combines with J gene TRBJ1-2; 9 bases match TRBD1. This CDR3 region has 17 residues. Germline V CDR1 and CDR2: MNHNS, SASEGT. This CDR3 reads CASSALTGGNTNYGHTF. CDR3 sequence (DNA): TGTGCCAGCAGTGCCTTGACAGGGGGGAATACTAACTATGGCCACACCTTC.

The chain uses TRBV29-1 and TRBJ2-3; 14 nucleotides agree with TRBD2. CDR3 length: 16 residues. Germline V CDR1 and CDR2: SQVTM, ANQGSEA. J was trimmed by 0 bases and V by 6 bases; bases with no gene match: 5. The CDR3 protein is CSVLGTSGRSTDTQYF. The CDR3 region has the DNA TGCAGCGTCCTAGGGACTAGCGGGAGAAGCACAGATACGCAGTATTTT.

This chain joins TRBV29-1 and TRBJ2-7, with 7 bases lining up with TRBD2. The V and J ends lost 5 bases and 5 bases, in that order; junction bases with no gene match: 12. From germline, CDR1 is SQVTM and CDR2 ANQGSEA. The CDR3 loop spans 14 amino acids. DNA for the CDR3: TGCAGCGTTCTTCCCGGGCTAGCGGACGACGAGCAGTACTTC. Protein sequence: CSVLPGLADDEQYF.

The chain combines TRBV9 with TRBJ2-1, with D tentatively TRBD2 (5 bases). CDR1 and CDR2 from the germline V gene are SGDLS and YYNGEE. With 0 bases removed from V and 8 bases from J, the gap between germline ends came to 21 bases. The CDR3 runs 17 residues. The CDR3 DNA sequence: TGTGCCAGCAGCGTAGCTAGTAGGCGGGTGGGAGCGGATGAGCAGTTCTTC. This translates into CASSVASRRVGADEQFF.

This chain uses TRBV19 with TRBJ2-7, with D possibly TRBD1 on 6 matching bases. This CDR3 contains 15 residues. With 3 bases removed from V and 0 bases from J, the gap between germline ends came to 12 bases. CDR1 LNHDA and CDR2 SQIVND come from the germline V gene (reference sequence). The CDR3 DNA follows: TGTGCCAGTAGTATTAGGGACACGAACTCCTACGAGCAGTACTTC. This gives the protein CASSIRDTNSYEQYF. Full variable domain (remainder filled in from reference TRBV19 and TRBJ2-7): DGGITQSPKYLFRKEGQNVTLSCEQNLNHDAMYWYRQDPGQGLRLIYYSQIVNDFQKGDIAEGYSVSREKKESFPLTVTSAQKNPTAFYLCASSIRDTNSYEQYFGPGTRLTVT.

This clone was counted once. The chain recombines TRBV9 with TRBJ1-1, with 8 bases that match TRBD1. Germline CDR1 is SGDLS and CDR2 is YYNGEE. The trim removed 5 bases at V and 1 base at J, leaving 4 bases unmatched. This CDR3 contains 14 residues. The CDR3 sequence: CASRPTGANTEAFF. The CDR3 DNA reads as TGTGCCAGCAGACCGACAGGGGCGAACACTGAAGCTTTCTTT. Based on the CDR3 plus reference TRBV9 and TRBJ1-1, the full variable domain is DSGVTQTPKHLITATGQRVTLRCSPRSGDLSVYWYQQSLDQGLQFLIQYYNGEERAKGNILERFSAQQFPDLHSELNLSSLELGDSALYFCASRPTGANTEAFFGQGTRLTVV.

This chain joins TRBV27 and TRBJ1-1; no firm D call. With 5 bases removed from V and 7 bases from J, the gap between germline ends came to 17 bases. CDR1 MNHEY and CDR2 SMNVEV come from the germline V gene (reference sequence). There are 14 residues in the CDR3. DNA of the CDR3: TGTGCCAGCAGTCCTATACCCAAATTAAGTGAAGCTTTCTTT. Translation gives CASSPIPKLSEAFF.

V and J are TRBV11-2 and TRBJ1-2; 11 nucleotides line up with TRBD1. The germline V gene has CDR1 SGHAT and CDR2 FQNNGV. The J segment lost 5 bases and the V segment lost 1 base, leaving 6 bases of the junction unmatched. This CDR3 region has 16 residues. The CDR3 DNA reads as TGTGCCAGCAGCTTAGCACCGGGACAGGGGGTTTATGGCTACACCTTC. It encodes CASSLAPGQGVYGYTF.

The V and J genes are TRBV15 and TRBJ1-2; perhaps TRBD1 as D (6 bases). With 0 bases removed from V and 2 bases from J, the gap between germline ends came to 13 bases. This CDR3 has 16 amino acids. CDR1 LNHNV and CDR2 YYDKDF come from the germline V gene (reference sequence). CDR3 in amino acids: CATSRDYRATNYGYTF. The CDR3 DNA reads as TGTGCCACCAGCAGAGATTACAGGGCCACAAACTATGGCTACACCTTC.

J is TRBJ1-2 and V is TRBV19; 11 bases align to TRBD1. The V segment lost 5 bases and the J segment 0 bases; nucleotides outside the gene matches: 2. The CDR3 sequence is 15 residues long. Per germline, CDR1 LNHDA and CDR2 SQIVND (reference sequence). For the CDR3, the DNA is TGTGCCAGTAGTCTGGGACAGGGGGCTAACTATGGCTACACCTTC. Protein sequence: CASSLGQGANYGYTF. The entire variable domain, with the rest obtained from reference TRBV19 and TRBJ1-2, is as follows: DGGITQSPKYLFRKEGQNVTLSCEQNLNHDAMYWYRQDPGQGLRLIYYSQIVNDFQKGDIAEGYSVSREKKESFPLTVTSAQKNPTAFYLCASSLGQGANYGYTFGSGTRLTVV.

The rearrangement links TRBV29-1 to TRBJ2-5, with D unresolved. The germline CDR1 and CDR2 sequences are SQVTM and ANQGSEA. The CDR3 runs 11 residues. Between the trimmed V and J ends, which lost 6 bases and 4 bases, there was a span of 9 bases. The CDR3 is CSVPVIETQYF. The CDR3 DNA reads as TGCAGCGTCCCAGTGATAGAGACCCAGTACTTC.

The J gene is TRBJ1-2, the V gene TRBV7-2, with D hard to call. The CDR3 is made up of 16 amino acids. CDR1 SGHTA and CDR2 FQGNSA come from the germline V gene. Trimming cost V 3 bases and J 4 bases, with 18 bases left between them. The chain's CDR3 is CASSLVGRVGTYGYTF. CDR3 nucleotide sequence: TGTGCCAGCAGCTTGGTAGGCCGGGTCGGCACCTATGGCTACACCTTC.

V usage is TRBV6-1 and J usage is TRBJ1-2; D remains unclear. This CDR3 is 12 amino acids long. Trimming took off 4 bases at V and 3 bases at J, with 6 bases between the two ends. The germline V gene has CDR1 MNHNS and CDR2 SASEGT. The CDR3 DNA follows: TGTGCCAGCAGTGGTACGGACTATGGCTACACCTTC. Protein sequence: CASSGTDYGYTF.

The rearrangement uses TRBV5-1 and TRBJ2-3; D is possibly TRBD2 (5 bases). Per germline, CDR1 SGHRS and CDR2 YFSETQ. CDR3 length: 15 residues. V was cut by 1 base and J by 2 bases, with 11 bases left in between. The CDR3 DNA sequence: TGCGCCAGCAGCTTGACTAGAACCGACACAGATACGCAGTATTTT. Amino acid sequence: CASSLTRTDTDTQYF.

The V and J genes are TRBV28 and TRBJ2-7; TRBD2 aligns across 10 bases. The CDR3 is made up of 15 amino acids. CDR1 and CDR2 from the germline V gene are MDHEN and SYDVKM. V lost 8 bases and J lost 7; bases outside the gene matches: 14. The CDR3 DNA follows: TGTGCCAGCCATGCCAGCGGGAGGGCCCTCTTTGAGCAGTACTTC. Protein sequence: CASHASGRALFEQYF. The full variable domain, in which reference TRBV28 and TRBJ2-7 provide the parts outside the CDR3, is DVKVTQSSRYLVKRTGEKVFLECVQDMDHENMFWYRQDPGLGLRLIYFSYDVKMKEKGDIPEGYSVSREKKERFSLILESASTNQTSMYLCASHASGRALFEQYFGPGTRLTVT.

The chain uses TRBV28 and TRBJ1-2, with 7 bases aligning to TRBD1. Trimming at V came to 3 bases and at J to 4 bases, leaving 8 bases not matched to a gene. The CDR3 loop spans 15 amino acids. Germline V gene sequence: CDR1 MDHEN, CDR2 SYDVKM. CDR3 sequence reads: CASSFPLGGTYGYTF. DNA of the CDR3: TGTGCCAGCAGTTTCCCGCTAGGGGGCACCTATGGCTACACCTTC.

The chain's CDR3 is CASSAPRTSGTYNEQFF. The DNA of the CDR3 is TGTGCCAGTAGTGCCCCCAGGACTAGCGGGACCTACAATGAGCAGTTCTTC. The chain uses TRBV19 and TRBJ2-1; TRBD2 matches at 12 bases. V trimming: 5 bases; J trimming: 2 bases; junction bases outside the gene matches: 7. Germline values: CDR1 LNHDA, CDR2 SQIVND (reference sequence). The CDR3 is 17 amino acids.

This CDR3 reads CASSPQRSRGNEQFF. The CDR3 DNA reads TGTGCCAGCAGCCCCCAAAGGAGTCGCGGCAATGAGCAGTTCTTC. This chain joins TRBV11-3 and TRBJ2-1; the D is unclear. Germline assignment: CDR1 SGHNT and CDR2 YENEEA. There are 15 residues in the CDR3. V was trimmed by 5 bases and J by 6 bases, leaving 17 bases between them. The full variable domain, its missing parts supplied by reference TRBV11-3 and TRBJ2-1, is EAGVVQSPRYKIIEKKQPVAFWCNPISGHNTLYWYLQNLGQGPELLIRYENEEAVDDSQLPKDRFSAERLKGVDSTLKIQPAELGDSAVYLCASSPQRSRGNEQFFGPGTRLTVL.

The rearrangement links TRBV7-8 to TRBJ2-5; tentative D call: TRBD2 (6 bases). Trimming cost V 2 bases and J 2 bases, with 15 bases left between them. CDR3 length equals 16 residues. The germline gives CDR1 SGHVS, CDR2 FQNEAQ. CDR3 DNA: TGTGCCAGCAGCTTATCCAGATTGACTAGTCAAGAGACCCAGTACTTC. As protein: CASSLSRLTSQETQYF.

The chain combines TRBV5-1 with TRBJ2-1, with TRBD1 matching over 10 bases. Losses at the gene ends were 4 bases for V and 7 bases for J; bases not matched to a gene: 5. The germline V gene encodes CDR1 SGHRS and CDR2 YFSETQ. The CDR3 runs to 14 residues. CDR3 in amino acids: CASSQPGQGNEQFF. The CDR3 nucleotides are TGCGCCAGCAGCCAACCGGGACAGGGGAATGAGCAGTTCTTC.